Listed here are 28 T cell receptor beta chains from one sample, sequenced in a study of cytomegalovirus exposure and HLA in healthy donors. The PCR employed 60 Vbeta primers together with 13 Jbeta primers. Here immunoSEQ multiplex PCR was the method, and the copy in TCRdb shows in-frame clones only, minus some. The data show about 59,000 clones, roughly 75% seen once. Sequences were obtained from PBMCs. All receptors come from a man younger than 40 in good health and CMV-seropositive.

This chain connects TRBV9 to TRBJ1-6, with D hard to call. Germline V gene sequence: CDR1 SGDLS, CDR2 YYNGEE. The CDR3 consists of 14 residues. Trimming pared 0 bases from V and 6 bases from J, leaving 7 bases between. The CDR3 DNA reads TGTGCCAGCAGCGTAGAACACGTTAATTCACCCCTCCACTTT. Amino acids: CASSVEHVNSPLHF.

The chain has TRBV12-2 and TRBJ2-1; the DNA was not compared with TRBD2, the D call given in the table. TRBV12-2 is a pseudogene locus. This CDR3 contains 16 residues. CDR3 amino acids: CASRPGLAGGYNEQFF. The CDR3 bases are TGTGCAAGTCGCCCGGGACTAGCGGGGGGGTACAATGAGCAGTTCTTC.

This rearrangement joins TRBV25-1 to TRBJ1-5; 8 positions match TRBD1. Germline values: CDR1 MGHDK, CDR2 SYGVNS. The trim removed 8 bases at V and 6 bases at J, leaving 9 bases unmatched. This CDR3 has 14 amino acids. CDR3 coding DNA: TGTGCCAGCGGTGGACAGGGCCCAGGTCAGCCCCAGCATTTT. The encoded protein is CASGGQGPGQPQHF.

This clone was detected a few times. This rearrangement joins TRBV4-3 to TRBJ1-1; D perhaps matches TRBD1 (6 bases). The germline CDR1 and CDR2 sequences are LGHNA and YSLEER. V lost 0 bases and J 7 bases, leaving 12 bases between the germline ends. The CDR3 is 14 residues long. In DNA form, the CDR3 reads TGCGCCAGCAGCCAAGAAGGGGGGGGGATTGAAGCTTTCTTT. Its protein product is CASSQEGGGIEAFF.

V gene TRBV7-2 combines with J gene TRBJ2-7, with 8 bases lining up with TRBD1. Unmatched junction bases numbered 1, after V lost 0 bases and J lost 3 bases. The germline V gene encodes CDR1 SGHTA and CDR2 FQGNSA. CDR3 length equals 14 residues. The CDR3 protein is CASSLAGQVYEQYF. CDR3 coding DNA: TGTGCCAGCAGCTTAGCGGGACAGGTCTACGAGCAGTACTTC.

The sample holds a few counts of this clone. The genes are TRBV5-1 and TRBJ1-1; D remains ambiguous. V lost 0 bases and J 6 bases, leaving 12 bases between the germline ends. Germline CDR1 is SGHRS and CDR2 is YFSETQ. There are 14 residues in the CDR3. The CDR3 DNA sequence: TGCGCCAGCAGCTTGGGCGTGTCCCAAGCTGAAGCTTTCTTT. It yields the protein CASSLGVSQAEAFF.

The chain has TRBV6-1 and TRBJ1-2; D unclear. The CDR3 loop spans 16 amino acids. Trimming took 0 bases from V and 7 from J, leaving 18 bases between them. CDR1 and CDR2 from the germline V gene are MNHNS and SASEGT. In nucleotides, the CDR3 is TGTGCCAGCAGTGAAGCGGGGTGGAGAGGGATGGGTGGCTACACCTTC. Translating gives CASSEAGWRGMGGYTF.

This chain uses TRBV7-3 with TRBJ2-5, with 7 bases that match TRBD2. The germline V gene encodes CDR1 SGHTA and CDR2 FQGTGA. The CDR3 covers 14 residues. V gave up 3 bases and J gave up 3 bases; unmatched junction bases: 4. The CDR3: CASSLGGSEETQYF. DNA for the CDR3: TGTGCCAGCAGCTTGGGGGGGTCGGAAGAGACCCAGTACTTC.

The chain recombines TRBV7-6 with TRBJ1-5, with D perhaps matching TRBD1 (6 bases). This CDR3 has 16 amino acids. V dropped 5 bases and J dropped 7 bases, with 21 bases sitting between them. The germline V gene encodes CDR1 SGHVS and CDR2 FNYEAQ. CDR3 region: CASSDLRGGKGQPQHF. The CDR3 bases are TGTGCCAGCAGCGACCTGAGAGGGGGAAAGGGCCAGCCCCAGCATTTT.

This clone was seen more than once but under ten times. The chain has TRBV6-4 and TRBJ2-1, with 9 nucleotides matching TRBD1. The CDR3 covers 14 residues. The J segment lost 3 bases and the V segment lost 3 bases, leaving 0 bases of the junction unmatched. CDR1 and CDR2 (germline): MRHNA, SNTAGT. The CDR3: CASSETGGYNEQFF. The DNA for the CDR3 is TGTGCCAGCAGTGAGACAGGGGGCTACAATGAGCAGTTCTTC.

The rearrangement uses TRBV2 and TRBJ2-1; D may be TRBD1 (5 bases). Looked up from germline, CDR1 is SNHLY and CDR2 is FYNNEI. Trimming cost V 8 bases and J 3 bases, with 14 bases left between them. The CDR3 runs 14 residues. For the CDR3, the DNA is TGTGCCAGCTATGAGACAGATGACTACAATGAGCAGTTCTTC. Encoded protein: CASYETDDYNEQFF.

This clone was counted a few times. The V and J genes are TRBV7-9 and TRBJ1-1, with D perhaps matching TRBD1 (5 bases). The CDR3 contains 17 residues. The V end lost 2 bases, the J end lost 0 bases, and 16 bases lay between the germline ends. CDR1 and CDR2 (germline): SEHNR, FQNEAQ (reference sequence). CDR3: CASSLRPRAGMNTEAFF. The CDR3 DNA reads as TGTGCCAGCAGCTTACGCCCAAGGGCAGGGATGAACACTGAAGCTTTCTTT. Full variable domain (missing parts from reference TRBV7-9 and TRBJ1-1): DTGVSQNPRHKITKRGQNVTFRCDPISEHNRLYWYRQTLGQGPEFLTYFQNEAQLEKSRLLSDRFSAERPKGSFSTLEIQRTEQGDSAMYLCASSLRPRAGMNTEAFFGQGTRLTVV.

The J gene is TRBJ1-4, the V gene TRBV5-1; D might be TRBD1 (6 bases). The CDR3 length is 13 residues. Trimming removed 10 bases from V and 2 bases from J, with 12 bases in between. Germline V gene lookup returns CDR1 SGHRS and CDR2 YFSETQ. The CDR3 sequence is CASRGQTNEKLFF. The CDR3 DNA reads as TGCGCCTCCCGAGGACAGACTAATGAAAAACTGTTTTTT.

The chain recombines TRBV28 with TRBJ1-2; weak D call: TRBD1 (6 bases). The CDR3 spans 20 residues. Germline lookup yields CDR1 MDHEN and CDR2 SYDVKM. V lost 1 base, J lost 6 bases, and 30 bases lay in between. The CDR3 spells CASSLFVGGQGNPLGDGYTF. CDR3 nucleotide sequence: TGTGCCAGCAGTTTATTTGTGGGTGGGCAGGGGAACCCCTTAGGAGATGGCTACACCTTC.

The gene calls are TRBV11-2 and TRBJ2-6; D uncertain. CDR1 is SGHAT and CDR2 is FQNNGV in the germline V gene. Trimming left V 1 base short and J 3 bases short, with 4 bases between. CDR3 size: 14 residues. In nucleotides, the CDR3 is TGTGCCAGCAGCTTAGCAGGTGGGGCCAACGTCCTGACTTTC. Amino acids: CASSLAGGANVLTF.

The rearrangement links TRBV7-9 to TRBJ1-2; maybe TRBD1 (5 bases). Germline CDR1 SEHNR, CDR2 FQNEAQ (reference sequence). The CDR3 runs 15 residues. V shed 5 bases and J shed 4 bases, with 17 bases lying between them. The CDR3 DNA reads TGTGCCAGCAGCCCCGCAGGACATCGCAGCTATGGCTACACCTTC. Residues: CASSPAGHRSYGYTF.

This chain joins TRBV5-6 and TRBJ1-5; D gene uncertain. The CDR3 runs 14 residues. V gave up 0 bases and J gave up 7 bases, with 11 bases separating them. CDR1 is SGHDT, CDR2 YYEEEE, per germline. The CDR3 spells CASSLANVEQPQHF. CDR3 nucleotide sequence: TGTGCCAGCAGCTTGGCCAACGTTGAGCAGCCCCAGCATTTT.

The chain links TRBV29-1 to TRBJ2-5; 7 nucleotides align to TRBD2. The CDR3 length is 14 residues. Germline V lookup: CDR1 SQVTM, CDR2 ANQGSEA. V lost 7 bases, J lost 9 bases, and 17 bases stayed unmatched. The CDR3 bases are TGCAGCGCCCCTATTACCCCCCTAGCGGCGGCCCAGTACTTC. This encodes CSAPITPLAAAQYF.

This clone was counted only a few times. The chain carries TRBV9 and TRBJ2-5; TRBD2 might be the D (6 bases). The CDR3 has 15 residues. Trimming left V 4 bases short and J 1 base short, with 14 bases between. Germline V gene lookup returns CDR1 SGDLS and CDR2 YYNGEE. DNA for the CDR3: TGTGCCAGCAGCACCCTGGGGGACTTCCAAGAGACCCAGTACTTC. This gives the protein CASSTLGDFQETQYF.

The V and J genes are TRBV5-1 and TRBJ1-2; a possible D gene is TRBD1 (5 bases). V lost 0 bases, J lost 4 bases, and 19 bases lay in between. This CDR3 is 17 amino acids long. The germline V gene has CDR1 SGHRS and CDR2 YFSETQ. The CDR3 DNA follows: TGCGCCAGCAGCTTGGTCCTCTCCCAGGCAGGGATCTATGGCTACACCTTC. Translation: CASSLVLSQAGIYGYTF.

The chain combines TRBV5-8 with TRBJ1-4; maybe TRBD1 (5 bases). Trimming removed 0 bases at V and 9 bases at J, with 9 bases between. This CDR3 contains 13 residues. Germline V gene data show CDR1 as SGHTS and CDR2 as YDEGEE. The CDR3 is CASSLGPGKKLFF. The CDR3 nucleotides read TGTGCCAGCAGCTTGGGGCCAGGGAAAAAACTGTTTTTT. Using reference TRBV5-8 and TRBJ1-4 for the parts outside the CDR3, the full variable domain is EAGVTQSPTHLIKTRGQQATLRCSPISGHTSVYWYQQALGLGLQFLLWYDEGEERNRGNFPPRFSGRQFPNYSSELNVNALELEDSALYLCASSLGPGKKLFFGSGTQLSVL.

J is TRBJ1-1 and V is TRBV5-6; D possibly corresponds to TRBD1 (5 bases). The germline V and J ends were trimmed by 0 bases and 4 bases, with 10 bases remaining between them. The germline V gene has CDR1 SGHDT and CDR2 YYEEEE. This CDR3 comprises 14 residues. CDR3 DNA: TGTGCCAGCAGCTTGGAGGGGATTGGCACTGAAGCTTTCTTT. This encodes CASSLEGIGTEAFF.

This chain connects TRBV15 to TRBJ2-3; 8 bases line up with TRBD2. Germline trimming cut 1 base from V and 3 bases from J; bases unmatched to any gene: 3. The CDR3 has 15 residues. The germline gives CDR1 LNHNV, CDR2 YYDKDF (reference sequence). The CDR3 nucleotides are TGTGCCACCAGCAGAGTAGGGACTAGGACAGATACGCAGTATTTT. It is translated as CATSRVGTRTDTQYF.

By share of the sample, this clone is medium-sized (0.01 to 0.1%). V usage is TRBV6-4 and J usage is TRBJ2-1, with TRBD1 matching 11 bases. The CDR3 covers 16 residues. In germline, CDR1 is MRHNA, CDR2 SNTAGT. The junction had 4 bases not matched to a gene; V was cut back by 0 bases and J by 6 bases. The CDR3 protein is CASSDSIGTGGNEQFF. The CDR3 nucleotides read TGTGCCAGCAGTGACTCGATCGGGACAGGGGGCAATGAGCAGTTCTTC.

The gene calls are TRBV10-3 and TRBJ1-4; D perhaps matches TRBD1 (5 bases). V was shortened by 0 bases and J by 4 bases, with 9 bases between the two germline ends. Germline loops: CDR1 ENHRY, CDR2 SYGVKD. The CDR3 covers 15 residues. The CDR3 spells CAISESGAINEKLFF. As DNA, the CDR3 is TGTGCCATCAGTGAGTCAGGGGCCATTAATGAAAAACTGTTTTTT.

The V call is TRBV4-2, the J call TRBJ2-3; D gene ambiguous. The CDR3 length is 13 residues. CDR1 is LGHNA and CDR2 is YNFKEQ in the germline V gene. V lost 1 base to trimming and J lost 4 bases, with 6 bases between them. The CDR3 nucleotides are TGTGCCAGCAGCCAAGGGTCGGCAGATACGCAGTATTTT. This codes for CASSQGSADTQYF.

In this sample, this clone turned up once. The sample contains more than one DNA sequence encoding this CDR3. The rearrangement uses TRBV27 and TRBJ1-1; D is unclear. V was pared by 0 bases and J by 3 bases, with 5 bases between. CDR1 MNHEY and CDR2 SMNVEV come from the germline V gene (reference sequence). This CDR3 region has 13 residues. CDR3 nucleotides: TGTGCCAGCAGTTTATCTCGGTACACTGAAGCTTTCTTT. This encodes CASSLSRYTEAFF.

The chain uses TRBV27 and TRBJ2-5; the match to TRBD2 covers 10 bases. The CDR3 is 17 residues long. Germline CDR1 MNHEY, CDR2 SMNVEV (reference sequence). With 5 bases clipped from V and 5 bases from J, the junction kept 14 bases outside the gene matches. CDR3 amino acids: CASSRRAGGPPAETQYF. In DNA, the CDR3 is TGTGCCAGCAGTCGCCGAGCGGGGGGGCCGCCCGCGGAGACCCAGTACTTC.